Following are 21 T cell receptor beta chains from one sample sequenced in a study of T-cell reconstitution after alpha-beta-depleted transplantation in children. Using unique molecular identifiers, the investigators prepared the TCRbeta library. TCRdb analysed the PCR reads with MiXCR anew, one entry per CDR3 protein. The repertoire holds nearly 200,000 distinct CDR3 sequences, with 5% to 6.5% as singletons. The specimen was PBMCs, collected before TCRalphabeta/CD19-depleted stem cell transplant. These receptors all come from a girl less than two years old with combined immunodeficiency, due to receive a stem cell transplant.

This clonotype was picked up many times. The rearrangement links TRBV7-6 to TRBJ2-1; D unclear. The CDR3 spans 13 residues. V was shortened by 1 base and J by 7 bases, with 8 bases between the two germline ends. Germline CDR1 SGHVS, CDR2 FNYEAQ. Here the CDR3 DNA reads TGTGCCAGCAGCTTAGTAGATCTTAATGAGCAGTTCTTC. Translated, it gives CASSLVDLNEQFF.

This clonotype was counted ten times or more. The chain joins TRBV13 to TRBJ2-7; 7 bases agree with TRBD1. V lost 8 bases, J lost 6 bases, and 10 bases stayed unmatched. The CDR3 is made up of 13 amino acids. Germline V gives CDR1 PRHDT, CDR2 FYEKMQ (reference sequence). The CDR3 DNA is TGTGCCAGCGCACAGGGGACCCTCTCCGAGCAGTACTTC. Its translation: CASAQGTLSEQYF.

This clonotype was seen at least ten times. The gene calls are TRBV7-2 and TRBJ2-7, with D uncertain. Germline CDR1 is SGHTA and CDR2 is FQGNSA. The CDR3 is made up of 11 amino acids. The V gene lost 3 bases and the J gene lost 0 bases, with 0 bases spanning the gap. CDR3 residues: CASSFSYEQYF. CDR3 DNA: TGTGCCAGCAGCTTCTCCTACGAGCAGTACTTC.

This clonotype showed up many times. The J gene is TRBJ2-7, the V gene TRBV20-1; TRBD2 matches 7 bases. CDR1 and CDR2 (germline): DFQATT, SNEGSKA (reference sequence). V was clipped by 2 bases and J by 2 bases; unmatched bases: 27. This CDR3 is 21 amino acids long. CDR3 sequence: CSARSRPILGGFTSVPYEQYF. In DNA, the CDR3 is TGCAGTGCTAGATCCCGCCCCATCCTGGGGGGGTTTACTAGCGTACCCTACGAGCAGTACTTC.

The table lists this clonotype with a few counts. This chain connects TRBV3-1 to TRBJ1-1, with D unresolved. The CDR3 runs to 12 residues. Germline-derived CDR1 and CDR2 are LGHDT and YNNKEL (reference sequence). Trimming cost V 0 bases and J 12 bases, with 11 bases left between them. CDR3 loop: CASSQDWGETFF. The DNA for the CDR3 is TGTGCCAGCAGCCAAGATTGGGGAGAAACTTTCTTT.

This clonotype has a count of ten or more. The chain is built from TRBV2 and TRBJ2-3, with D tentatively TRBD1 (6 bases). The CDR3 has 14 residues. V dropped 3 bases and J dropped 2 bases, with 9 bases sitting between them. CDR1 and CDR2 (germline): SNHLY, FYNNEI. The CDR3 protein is CASSDPGDTDTQYF. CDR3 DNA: TGTGCCAGCAGTGACCCAGGGGACACAGATACGCAGTATTTT.

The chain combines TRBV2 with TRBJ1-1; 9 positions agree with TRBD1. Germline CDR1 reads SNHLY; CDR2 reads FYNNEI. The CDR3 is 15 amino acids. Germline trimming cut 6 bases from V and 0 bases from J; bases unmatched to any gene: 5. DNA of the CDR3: TGTGCCAGCAGCCTGGGACAGGGAGTGAACACTGAAGCTTTCTTT. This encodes CASSLGQGVNTEAFF.

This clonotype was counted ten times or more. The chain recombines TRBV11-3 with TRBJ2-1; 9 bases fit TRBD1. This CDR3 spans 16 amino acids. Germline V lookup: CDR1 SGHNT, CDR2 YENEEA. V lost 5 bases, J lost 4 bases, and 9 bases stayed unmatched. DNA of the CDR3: TGTGCCAGCAGCCCCCGTAGGGACAGGGAGTACAATGAGCAGTTCTTC. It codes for CASSPRRDREYNEQFF. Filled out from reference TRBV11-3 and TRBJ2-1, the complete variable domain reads EAGVVQSPRYKIIEKKQPVAFWCNPISGHNTLYWYLQNLGQGPELLIRYENEEAVDDSQLPKDRFSAERLKGVDSTLKIQPAELGDSAVYLCASSPRRDREYNEQFFGPGTRLTVL.

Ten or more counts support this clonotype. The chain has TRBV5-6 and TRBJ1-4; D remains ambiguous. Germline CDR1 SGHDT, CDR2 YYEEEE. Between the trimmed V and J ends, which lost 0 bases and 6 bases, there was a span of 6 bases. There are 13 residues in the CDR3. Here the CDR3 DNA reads TGTGCCAGCAGCTTGGGATTGGATGAAAAACTGTTTTTT. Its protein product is CASSLGLDEKLFF.

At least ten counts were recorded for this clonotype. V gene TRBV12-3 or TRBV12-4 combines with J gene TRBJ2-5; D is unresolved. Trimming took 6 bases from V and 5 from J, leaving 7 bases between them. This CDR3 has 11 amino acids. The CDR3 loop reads CASRGEETQYF. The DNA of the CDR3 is TGTGCCAGCAGAGGAGAGGAGACCCAGTACTTC.

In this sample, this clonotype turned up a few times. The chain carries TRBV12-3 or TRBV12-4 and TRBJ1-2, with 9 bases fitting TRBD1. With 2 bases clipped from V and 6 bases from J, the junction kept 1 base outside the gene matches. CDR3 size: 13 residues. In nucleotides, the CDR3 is TGTGCCAGCAGTTTATGGGACAGGGATGGCTACACCTTC. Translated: CASSLWDRDGYTF.

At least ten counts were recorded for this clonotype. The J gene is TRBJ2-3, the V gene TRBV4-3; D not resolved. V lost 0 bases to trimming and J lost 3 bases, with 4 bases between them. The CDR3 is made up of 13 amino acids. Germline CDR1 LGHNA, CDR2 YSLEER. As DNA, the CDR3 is TGCGCCAGCAGCCAAGATAGAACAGATACGCAGTATTTT. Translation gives CASSQDRTDTQYF.

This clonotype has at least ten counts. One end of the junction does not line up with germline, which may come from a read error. The CDR3 nucleotides read TGTGCCAGCAGTTTGTATCCCGGGGACGCTCCAAACTTC. It codes for CASSLYPGDAPNF. This chain connects TRBV28 to TRBJ2-7; possibly TRBD1 or TRBD2 for D (5 bases each). Germline CDR1 is MDHEN and CDR2 is SYDVKM. CDR3 size: 13 residues.

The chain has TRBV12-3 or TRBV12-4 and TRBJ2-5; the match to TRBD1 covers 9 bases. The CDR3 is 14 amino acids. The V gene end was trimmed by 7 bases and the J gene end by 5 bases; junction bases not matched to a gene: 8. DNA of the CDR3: TGTGCCAGCACCGGGGACAGGGAGAGGGAGACCCAGTACTTC. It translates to CASTGDRERETQYF.

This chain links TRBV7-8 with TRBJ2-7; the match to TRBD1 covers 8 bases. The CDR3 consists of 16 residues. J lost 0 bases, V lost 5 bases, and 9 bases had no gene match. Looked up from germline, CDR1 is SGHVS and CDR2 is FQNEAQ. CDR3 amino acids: CASSLKWTGSSYEQYF. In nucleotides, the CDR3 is TGTGCCAGCAGCCTAAAGTGGACAGGGAGCTCCTACGAGCAGTACTTC.

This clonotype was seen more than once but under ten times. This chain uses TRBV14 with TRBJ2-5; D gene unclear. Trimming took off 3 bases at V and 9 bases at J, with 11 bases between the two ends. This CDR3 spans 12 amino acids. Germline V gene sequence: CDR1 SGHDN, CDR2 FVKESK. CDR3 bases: TGTGCCAGCAGCCATCAAAGGGCGGCCCAGTACTTC. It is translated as CASSHQRAAQYF.

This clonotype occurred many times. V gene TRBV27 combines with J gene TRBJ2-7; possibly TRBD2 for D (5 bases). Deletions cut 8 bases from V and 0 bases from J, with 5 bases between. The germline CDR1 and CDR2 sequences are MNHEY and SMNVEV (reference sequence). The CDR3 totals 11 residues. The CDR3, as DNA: TGTGCCAGCGGGAGCTCCTACGAGCAGTACTTC. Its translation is CASGSSYEQYF.

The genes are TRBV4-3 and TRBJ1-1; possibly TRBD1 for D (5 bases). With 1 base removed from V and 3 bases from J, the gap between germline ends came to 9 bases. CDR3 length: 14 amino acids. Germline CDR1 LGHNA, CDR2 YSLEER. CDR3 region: CASSQGRGYTEAFF. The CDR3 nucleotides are TGCGCCAGCAGCCAAGGGAGGGGCTACACTGAAGCTTTCTTT.

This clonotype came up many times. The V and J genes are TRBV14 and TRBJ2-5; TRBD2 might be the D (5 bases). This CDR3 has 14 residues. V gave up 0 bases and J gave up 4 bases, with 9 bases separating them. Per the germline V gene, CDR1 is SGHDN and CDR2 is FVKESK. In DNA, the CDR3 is TGTGCCAGCAGCCAAGAAAGGAGCGGAGAGACCCAGTACTTC. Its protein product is CASSQERSGETQYF. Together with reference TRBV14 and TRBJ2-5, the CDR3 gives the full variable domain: EAGVTQFPSHSVIEKGQTVTLRCDPISGHDNLYWYRRVMGKEIKFLLHFVKESKQDESGMPNNRFLAERTGGTYSTLKVQPAELEDSGVYFCASSQERSGETQYFGPGTRLLVL.

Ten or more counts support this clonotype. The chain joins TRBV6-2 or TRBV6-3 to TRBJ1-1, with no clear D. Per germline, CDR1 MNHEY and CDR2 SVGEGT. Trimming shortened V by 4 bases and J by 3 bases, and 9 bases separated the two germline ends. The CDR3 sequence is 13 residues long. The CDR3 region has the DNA TGTGCCAGCAGTTGGACTCAATACACTGAAGCTTTCTTT. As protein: CASSWTQYTEAFF.

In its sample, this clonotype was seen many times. As DNA, the CDR3 is TGCAGCGTTGAGGGAGGCACCGGGGAGCTGTTTTTT. The encoded protein is CSVEGGTGELFF. The chain recombines TRBV29-1 with TRBJ2-2; tentatively, D is TRBD2 (6 bases). V gave up 3 bases and J gave up 4 bases, with 6 bases separating them. The CDR3 totals 12 residues. Germline lookup yields CDR1 SQVTM and CDR2 ANQGSEA.